These T cell receptor beta chains were read from a single sample in a study of T cell responses to AZD1222 COVID-19 vaccine. Libraries were prepared by immunoSEQ multiplex PCR; TCRdb keeps only in-frame clonotypes and omits some of them. The profile covers 130,000 or so clones, with around 90% appearing a single time and 4.2% taken by the ten largest. This material consisted of peripheral blood, taken 28 days after the second dose of the MenACWY control vaccine. The receptor source for this set is an adult who received the MenACWY meningococcal vaccine as a control. The CDR3 runs from the conserved cysteine through the conserved F or W. A D gene is named only where the DNA matches it firmly. Only some rows state a clone size, as once, few, many or a class for expanded clones.

>NA|TRBV27|16|TRBD1|TRBJ1-2
TGTGCCAGCACCTCGGGACAGGGAGTCCCTCTGAGTGGCTACACCTTC
CASTSGQGVPLSGYTF
>NA|TRBV11-2|16|TRBD1|TRBJ1-1
TGTGCCAGCAGCTTAGCTAGGGGGCGTGGATACACTGAAGCTTTCTTT
CASSLARGRGYTEAFF
>NA|TRBV19|17|TRBD2|TRBJ2-3
TGTGCCAGTAGTCGGCGACTAGCCGTAAGCAGCACAGATACGCAGTATTTT
CASSRRLAVSSTDTQYF
>NA|TRBV7-2|15|NA|TRBJ2-3
TGTGCCAGCAGCTTAGTTGTCAGGCACACAGATACGCAGTATTTT
CASSLVVRHTDTQYF
>NA|TRBV2|12|TRBD1|TRBJ1-1
TGTGCCAGCAGCAGGACAGGGGCTGAAGCTTTCTTT
CASSRTGAEAFF
>NA|TRBV28|14|NA|TRBJ2-7
TGTGCCAGCAGTTTTACGGACAAGAGGGCCGAGCAGTACTTC
CASSFTDKRAEQYF
>NA|TRBV28|15|TRBD2|TRBJ2-7
TGTGCCAGCAGTTTAACTAGCGGGGTCTCCTACGAGCAGTACTTC
CASSLTSGVSYEQYF
>NA|TRBV7-9|12|NA|TRBJ2-7
TGTGCCAGCAGCCCCTACAGTTACGAGCAGTACTTC
CASSPYSYEQYF
>NA|TRBV7-2|18|NA|TRBJ2-1
TGTGCCAGCAGCTCCTTGACCCCACAGGGAACTACCTACAATGAGCAGTTCTTC
CASSSLTPQGTTYNEQFF
>once|TRBV19|15|NA|TRBJ2-5
TGTGCCAGTAGCAAAAGACAGGCTAAACAAGAGACCCAGTACTTC
CASSKRQAKQETQYF
>NA|TRBV7-2|15|NA|TRBJ1-5
TGTGCCAGCAGCTTAGGTCCGTTGAGCAATCAGCCCCAGCATTTT
CASSLGPLSNQPQHF
>NA|TRBV11-2|18|TRBD2|TRBJ2-3
TGTGCCAGCAGCTTGCCCCCTAGCGGGGGGTATTGGGCAGATACGCAGTATTTT
CASSLPPSGGYWADTQYF
>NA|TRBV30|14|TRBD1|TRBJ1-5
TGTGCCTGGAAGGGACAGGGGATTCCCGCGCCCCAGCATTTT
CAWKGQGIPAPQHF
>NA|TRBV6-5|12|NA|TRBJ1-1
TGTGCCAGCAGTTACAATGGACTGGAAGCTTTCTTT
CASSYNGLEAFF
>few|TRBV24-1|14|NA|TRBJ2-2
TGTGCCACCGACCAGGGGAGTGACACCGGGGAGCTGTTTTTT
CATDQGSDTGELFF
>NA|TRBV27|15|NA|TRBJ1-2
TGTGCCAGCAGTTCGCAGATTAGGACGGAGAATCCTCTCACCTTC
CASSSQIRTENPLTF
>NA|TRBV5-1|15|NA|TRBJ1-5
TGCGCCAGCAGCTTGGCAGGGGCCGTGGGTCAGCCCCAGCATTTT
CASSLAGAVGQPQHF
>once|TRBV19|14|NA|TRBJ2-7
TGTGCCAGTAGTGTAGGGTCGGGACACTACGAGCAGTACTTC
CASSVGSGHYEQYF
>NA|TRBV7-8|15|TRBD2|TRBJ2-7
TGTGCCAGCAGCTTAGCGTCCGGGACTAGTGGGGAGCAGTACTTC
CASSLASGTSGEQYF
>NA|TRBV19|15|NA|TRBJ1-2
TGTGCCAGTAGTACCTTCGGACCGGGTCGGAGTGGCTACACCTTC
CASSTFGPGRSGYTF
>NA|TRBV19|15|NA|TRBJ2-5
TGTGCCAGTACCCCGGGAGCCTACCTCCAAGAGACCCAGTACTTC
CASTPGAYLQETQYF
>NA|TRBV7-9|16|NA|TRBJ2-1
TGTGCCAGCAGCTTAGAGGGGACCTTAGGCTACAATGAGCAGTTCTTC
CASSLEGTLGYNEQFF
>NA|TRBV28|17|TRBD2|TRBJ2-5
TGTGCCAGCAGCCCCCGGGACTACTCCGTGTACCAAGAGACCCAGTACTTC
CASSPRDYSVYQETQYF
>NA|TRBV9|17|TRBD2|TRBJ2-1
TGTGCCAGCTCCGGGCCTCGGACTAGCGGGGGGAACAATGAGCAGTTCTTC
CASSGPRTSGGNNEQFF